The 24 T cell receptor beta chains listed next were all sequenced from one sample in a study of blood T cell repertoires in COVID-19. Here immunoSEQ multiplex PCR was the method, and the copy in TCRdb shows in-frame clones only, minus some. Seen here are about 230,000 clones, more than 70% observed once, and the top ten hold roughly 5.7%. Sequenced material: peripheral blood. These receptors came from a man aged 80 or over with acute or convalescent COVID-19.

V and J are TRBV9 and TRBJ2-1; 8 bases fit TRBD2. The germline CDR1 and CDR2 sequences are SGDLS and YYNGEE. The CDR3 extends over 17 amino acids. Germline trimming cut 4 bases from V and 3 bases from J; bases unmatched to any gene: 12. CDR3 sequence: CASSSDRSGTSYNEQFF. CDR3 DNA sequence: TGTGCCAGCAGCTCAGACAGGTCCGGGACTAGCTACAATGAGCAGTTCTTC. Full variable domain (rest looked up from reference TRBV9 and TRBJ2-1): DSGVTQTPKHLITATGQRVTLRCSPRSGDLSVYWYQQSLDQGLQFLIQYYNGEERAKGNILERFSAQQFPDLHSELNLSSLELGDSALYFCASSSDRSGTSYNEQFFGPGTRLTVL.

The CDR3 here is CASSTPPILHF. DNA for the CDR3: TGTGCCAGCAGCACTCCCCCAATCCTCCACTTT. The V call is TRBV28, the J call TRBJ1-6; D is unclear. CDR3 length equals 11 residues. The V gene's germline CDR1 is MDHEN and CDR2 SYDVKM. V lost 6 bases, J lost 15 bases, and 12 bases lay in between.

DNA of the CDR3: TGCAGCGTTGGGTTAGCGGGAGTGATCTCTGGGGCCAACGTCCTGACTTTC. Translating gives CSVGLAGVISGANVLTF. J is TRBJ2-6 and V is TRBV29-1, with 9 bases identical to TRBD2. The CDR3 has 17 residues. Germline V gene sequence: CDR1 SQVTM, CDR2 ANQGSEA. J gave up 0 bases and V 4 bases, and 7 bases lay outside the gene matches. Based on the CDR3 plus reference TRBV29-1 and TRBJ2-6, the full variable domain is SAVISQKPSRDICQRGTSLTIQCQVDSQVTMMFWYRQQPGQSLTLIATANQGSEATYESGFVIDKFPISRPNLTFSTLTVSNMSPEDSSIYLCSVGLAGVISGANVLTFGAGSRLTVL.

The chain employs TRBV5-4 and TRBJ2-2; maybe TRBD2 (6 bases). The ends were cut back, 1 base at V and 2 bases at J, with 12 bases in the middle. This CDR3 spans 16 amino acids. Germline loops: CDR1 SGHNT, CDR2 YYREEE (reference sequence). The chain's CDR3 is CASSLNGGTNTGELFF. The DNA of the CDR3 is TGTGCCAGCAGCTTGAACGGCGGGACCAACACCGGGGAGCTGTTTTTT. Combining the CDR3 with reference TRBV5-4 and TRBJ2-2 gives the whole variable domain ETGVTQSPTHLIKTRGQQVTLRCSSQSGHNTVSWYQQALGQGPQFIFQYYREEENGRGNFPPRFSGLQFPNYSSELNVNALELDDSALYLCASSLNGGTNTGELFFGEGSRLTVL.

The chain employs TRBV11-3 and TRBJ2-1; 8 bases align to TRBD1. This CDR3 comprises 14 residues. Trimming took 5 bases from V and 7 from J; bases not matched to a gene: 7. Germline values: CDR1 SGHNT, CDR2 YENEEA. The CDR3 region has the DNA TGTGCCAGCAGCCCCCACAGGGGGTCAAATGAGCAGTTCTTC. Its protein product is CASSPHRGSNEQFF.

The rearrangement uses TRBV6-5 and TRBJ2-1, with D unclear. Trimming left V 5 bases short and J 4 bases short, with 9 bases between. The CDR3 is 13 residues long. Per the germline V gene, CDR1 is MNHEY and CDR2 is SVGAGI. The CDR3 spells CASSNNHYNEQFF. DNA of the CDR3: TGTGCCAGCAGTAACAACCATTACAATGAGCAGTTCTTC.

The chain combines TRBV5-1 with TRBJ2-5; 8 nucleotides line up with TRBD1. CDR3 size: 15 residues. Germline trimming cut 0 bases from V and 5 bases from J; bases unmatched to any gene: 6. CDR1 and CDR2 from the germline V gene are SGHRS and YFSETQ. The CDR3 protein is CASSLAQGAPETQYF. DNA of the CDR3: TGCGCCAGCAGCTTGGCTCAGGGGGCGCCGGAGACCCAGTACTTC.

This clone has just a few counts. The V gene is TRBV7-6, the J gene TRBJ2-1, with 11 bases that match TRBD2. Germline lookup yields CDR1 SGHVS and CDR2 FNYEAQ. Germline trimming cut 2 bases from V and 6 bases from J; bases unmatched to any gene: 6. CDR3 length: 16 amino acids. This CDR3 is CASSLRGTSGGNEQFF. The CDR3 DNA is TGTGCCAGCAGCTTACGGGGCACTAGCGGGGGCAATGAGCAGTTCTTC.

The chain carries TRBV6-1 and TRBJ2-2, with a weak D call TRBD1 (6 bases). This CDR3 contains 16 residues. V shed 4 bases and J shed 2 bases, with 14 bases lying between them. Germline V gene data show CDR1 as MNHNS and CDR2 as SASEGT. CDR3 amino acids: CASSGRTAPNTGELFF. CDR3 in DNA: TGTGCCAGCAGTGGACGGACAGCCCCAAACACCGGGGAGCTGTTTTTT.

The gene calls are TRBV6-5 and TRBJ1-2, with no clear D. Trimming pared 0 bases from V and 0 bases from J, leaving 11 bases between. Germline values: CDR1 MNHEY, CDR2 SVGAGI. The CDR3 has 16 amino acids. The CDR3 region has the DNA TGTGCCAGCAGTTACTCGATTACATCCTCTAACTATGGCTACACCTTC. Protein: CASSYSITSSNYGYTF.

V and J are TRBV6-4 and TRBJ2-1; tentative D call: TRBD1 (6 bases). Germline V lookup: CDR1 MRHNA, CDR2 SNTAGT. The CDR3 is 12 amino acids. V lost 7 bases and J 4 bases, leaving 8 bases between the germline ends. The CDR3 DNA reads TGTGCCAGCATGGGGGCGTACAATGAGCAGTTCTTC. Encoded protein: CASMGAYNEQFF.

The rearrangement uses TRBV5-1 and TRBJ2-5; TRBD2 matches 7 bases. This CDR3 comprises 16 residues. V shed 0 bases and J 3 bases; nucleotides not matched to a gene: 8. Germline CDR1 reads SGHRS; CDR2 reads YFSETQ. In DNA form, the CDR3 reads TGCGCCAGCAGCTTGGGGGGGTCCAGCGGGGAAGAGACCCAGTACTTC. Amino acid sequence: CASSLGGSSGEETQYF.

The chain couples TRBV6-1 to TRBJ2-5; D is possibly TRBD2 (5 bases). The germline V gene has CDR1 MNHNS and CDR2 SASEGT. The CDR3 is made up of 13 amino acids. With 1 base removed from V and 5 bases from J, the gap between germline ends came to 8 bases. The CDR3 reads CASSEGPGETQYF. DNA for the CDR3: TGTGCCAGCAGTGAAGGGCCGGGGGAGACCCAGTACTTC.

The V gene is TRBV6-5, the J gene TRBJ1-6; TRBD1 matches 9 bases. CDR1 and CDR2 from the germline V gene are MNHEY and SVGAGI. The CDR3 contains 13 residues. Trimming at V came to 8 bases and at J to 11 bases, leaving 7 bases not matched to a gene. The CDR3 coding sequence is TGTGCCAGCTGGATGGGACAGGGACCACCCCTCCACTTT. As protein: CASWMGQGPPLHF.

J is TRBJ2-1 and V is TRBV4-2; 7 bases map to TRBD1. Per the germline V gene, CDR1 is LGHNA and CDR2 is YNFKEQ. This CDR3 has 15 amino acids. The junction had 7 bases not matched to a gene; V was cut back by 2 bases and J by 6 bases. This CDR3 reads CASSQTDGTVNEQFF. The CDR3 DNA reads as TGTGCCAGCAGCCAAACCGACGGGACAGTCAATGAGCAGTTCTTC.

The CDR3 spells CASNPGGGSNQPQHF. CDR3 sequence (DNA): TGTGCCAGCAACCCAGGGGGCGGAAGCAATCAGCCCCAGCATTTT. The chain combines TRBV2 with TRBJ1-5; 8 nucleotides agree with TRBD1. The CDR3 has 15 residues. Germline trimming cut 7 bases from V and 1 base from J; bases unmatched to any gene: 6. Germline values: CDR1 SNHLY, CDR2 FYNNEI.

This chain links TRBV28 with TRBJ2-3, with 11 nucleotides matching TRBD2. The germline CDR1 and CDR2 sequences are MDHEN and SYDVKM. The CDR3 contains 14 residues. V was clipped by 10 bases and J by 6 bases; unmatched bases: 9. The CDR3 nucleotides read TGTGCCACCCTCACTAGCGGGAGAGGGGATACGCAGTATTTT. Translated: CATLTSGRGDTQYF.

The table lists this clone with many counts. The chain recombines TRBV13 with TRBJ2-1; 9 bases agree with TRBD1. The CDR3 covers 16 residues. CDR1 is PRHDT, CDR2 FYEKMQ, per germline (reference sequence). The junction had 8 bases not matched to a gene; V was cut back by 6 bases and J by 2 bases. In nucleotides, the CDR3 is TGTGCCAGCAGTAGGACAGGGGAACCCCCCTACAATGAGCAGTTCTTC. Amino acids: CASSRTGEPPYNEQFF.

CDR3 sequence reads: CASRIAPGELFF. The CDR3, as DNA: TGTGCCAGCCGTATAGCCCCCGGGGAGCTGTTTTTT. The J gene is TRBJ2-2, the V gene TRBV28, with D unresolved. This CDR3 has 12 amino acids. Germline CDR1 is MDHEN and CDR2 is SYDVKM. Trimming pared 8 bases from V and 6 bases from J, leaving 10 bases between.

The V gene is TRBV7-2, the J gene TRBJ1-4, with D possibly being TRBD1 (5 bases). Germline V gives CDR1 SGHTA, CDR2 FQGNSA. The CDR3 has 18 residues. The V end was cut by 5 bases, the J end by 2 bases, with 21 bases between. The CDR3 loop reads CASSPSAGLGSTNEKLFF. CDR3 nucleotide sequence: TGTGCCAGCAGCCCTAGCGCAGGGTTAGGATCTACTAATGAAAAACTGTTTTTT.

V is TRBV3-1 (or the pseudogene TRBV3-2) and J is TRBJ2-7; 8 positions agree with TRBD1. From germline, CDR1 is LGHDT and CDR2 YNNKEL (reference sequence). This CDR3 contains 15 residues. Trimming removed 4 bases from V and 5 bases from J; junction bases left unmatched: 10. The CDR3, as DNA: TGTGCCAGCAGCCGCCAGGCGGACAGGGCTAACGAGCAGTACTTC. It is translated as CASSRQADRANEQYF.

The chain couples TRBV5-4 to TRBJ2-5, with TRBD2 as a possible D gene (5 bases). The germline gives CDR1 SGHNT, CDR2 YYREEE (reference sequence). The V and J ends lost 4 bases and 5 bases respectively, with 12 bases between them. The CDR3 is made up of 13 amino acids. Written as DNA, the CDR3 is TGTGCCAGCAGCCTGGCGGGTGGGGAGACCCAGTACTTC. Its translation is CASSLAGGETQYF.

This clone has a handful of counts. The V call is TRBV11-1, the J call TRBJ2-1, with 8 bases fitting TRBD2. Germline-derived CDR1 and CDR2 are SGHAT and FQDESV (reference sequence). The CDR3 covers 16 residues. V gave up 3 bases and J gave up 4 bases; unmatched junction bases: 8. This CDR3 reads CASSFKSGSSYNEQFF. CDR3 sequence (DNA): TGTGCCAGCAGCTTCAAGAGCGGGAGCTCGTACAATGAGCAGTTCTTC.

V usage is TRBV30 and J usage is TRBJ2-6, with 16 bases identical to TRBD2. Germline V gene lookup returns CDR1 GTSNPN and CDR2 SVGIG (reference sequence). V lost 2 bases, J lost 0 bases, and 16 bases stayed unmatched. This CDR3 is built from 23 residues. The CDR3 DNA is TGTGCCTGGAGTCTCGGGCCTTCCGGGACTAGCGGGAGGGCGGGCTCTGGGGCCAACGTCCTGACTTTC. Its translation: CAWSLGPSGTSGRAGSGANVLTF.